The rows below give T cell receptor beta chains drawn from one sample of a study of T cell clones after liver transplantation. Using immunoSEQ multiplex PCR, the repertoire was profiled, and TCRdb retains in-frame clones only, with some absent. Of about 75,000 clones listed, around 84% are singletons. The sample in question was CD4+ T cells from blood, obtained less than 50 months after liver transplant. The receptors were gathered from a human patient who received a liver transplant. Some T cells may be supplied by the graft donor. CDR3s include the opening cysteine and the closing phenylalanine or tryptophan. The order of the fields is V gene, J gene, D gene, clone size, CDR3 DNA, CDR3 protein. A D gene is named only where the DNA matches it firmly. Size is stated for part of the rows, as once, few or many counts, or as a class when the clone is expanded.

TRBV6-6	TRBJ1-4	TRBD1	NA	TGTGCCAGCAGTTACCCTGGGACAGCAACTAATGAAAAACTGTTTTTT	CASSYPGTATNEKLFF
TRBV29-1	TRBJ1-1	NA	NA	TGCAGCGTGAGGGGGGGAATTGGTGAAGCTTTCTTT	CSVRGGIGEAFF
TRBV27	TRBJ1-6	NA	NA	TGTGCCAGCAGTTACGCTGGACCCGGTTCACCCCTCCACTTT	CASSYAGPGSPLHF
TRBV29-1	TRBJ1-6	TRBD1	NA	TGCAGCGTTGGGACAGGGCGTAATTCACCCCTCCACTTT	CSVGTGRNSPLHF
TRBV28	TRBJ2-5	NA	NA	TGTGCCGCCTCGAGGGAGACCCAGTACTTC	CAASRETQYF
TRBV27	TRBJ1-2	NA	NA	TGTGCCAGCAGTCCGCACCCTGAGAATGGCTACACCTTC	CASSPHPENGYTF
TRBV2	TRBJ2-3	TRBD2	NA	TGTGCCAGCAGCGAAACTAGCGGGACAGATACGCAGTATTTT	CASSETSGTDTQYF
TRBV18	TRBJ1-3	NA	NA	TGTGCCAGCTCACCTAGGGAGACTCCGGGAAACACCATATATTTT	CASSPRETPGNTIYF
TRBV9	TRBJ1-4	TRBD1	NA	TGTGCCAGCAGCGGACAGGGTACCGAGGATGAAAAACTGTTTTTT	CASSGQGTEDEKLFF
TRBV9	TRBJ2-1	TRBD2	NA	TGTGCCAGCAGCGTAGGACCGGGACTAGCGGGAGTGGGTGAGCAGTTCTTC	CASSVGPGLAGVGEQFF
TRBV29-1	TRBJ1-4	TRBD1	NA	TGCAGCGTTGAAGGGACAGGGGGTAATGAAAAACTGTTTTTT	CSVEGTGGNEKLFF
TRBV9	TRBJ1-4	NA	NA	TGTGCCAGCAGCGTAGGCGGGGGTAATGAAAAACTGTTTTTT	CASSVGGGNEKLFF
TRBV19	TRBJ1-1	TRBD1	once	TGTGCCAGCTCAGGGGGGATTAACACTGAAGCTTTCTTT	CASSGGINTEAFF
TRBV5-1	TRBJ2-7	TRBD2	NA	TGCGCCAGCAGCTTGGAGAATAGCGGGAACTACGAGCAGTACTTC	CASSLENSGNYEQYF
TRBV13	TRBJ1-2	TRBD1	NA	TGTGCCAGCAGCTTAACGGCACAGGGGGCAGGTTGGGGCTACACCTTC	CASSLTAQGAGWGYTF
TRBV5-4	TRBJ2-5	NA	few	TGTGCCAGCAGCTTGCTGGGACCGCATCAAGAGACCCAGTACTTC	CASSLLGPHQETQYF
TRBV19	TRBJ1-2	NA	NA	TGTGCCAGTAGTAACCCTCGGGGACAAGCTAACTATGGCTACACCTTC	CASSNPRGQANYGYTF
TRBV2	TRBJ1-1	NA	NA	TGTGCCAGCAGCGCCGAGAGGCTTCGGGCTGAAGCTTTCTTT	CASSAERLRAEAFF
TRBV18	TRBJ2-3	NA	NA	TGTGCCAGCTCACCAGGTTTTATTAGCACAGATACGCAGTATTTT	CASSPGFISTDTQYF
TRBV6-5	TRBJ2-7	TRBD1	NA	TGTGCCTCCAGGGGACAGGGGGTTTCCGAGCAGTACTTC	CASRGQGVSEQYF
TRBV5-6	TRBJ2-3	NA	NA	TGTGCCAGCAGCTTACCCGGGGGCCGTACAGATACGCAGTATTTT	CASSLPGGRTDTQYF
TRBV7-2	TRBJ2-7	TRBD2	NA	TGTGCCAGCAGCTCCGGCGGTAGCGGGATCATCTACGAGCAGTACTTC	CASSSGGSGIIYEQYF
TRBV7-2	TRBJ2-1	TRBD2	NA	TGTGCCAGCAGCATTCAGACTAGCGCGGGGAATGAGCAGTTCTTC	CASSIQTSAGNEQFF
TRBV7-2	TRBJ2-5	NA	NA	TGTGCCAGCAGCCGCAAAGCGGGAGAGACCCAGTACTTC	CASSRKAGETQYF
TRBV7-9	TRBJ1-1	NA	NA	TGTGCCAGCAGCCCCCAGGGAGATTGGGGCACTGAAGCTTTCTTT	CASSPQGDWGTEAFF
TRBV6-4	TRBJ1-4	NA	NA	TGTGCCAGCAGTGCCCGGCAGGGGACTAATGAAAAACTGTTTTTT	CASSARQGTNEKLFF
TRBV28	TRBJ1-3	TRBD1	NA	TGTGCCAGCGGGGCAGGGGGAGGGGGCTCTGGAAACACCATATATTTT	CASGAGGGGSGNTIYF
TRBV7-3	TRBJ1-1	NA	once	TGTGCCAGCAGCTTAACGGAGGGGGTGGAAGCTTTCTTT	CASSLTEGVEAFF
TRBV7-9	TRBJ2-3	TRBD2	NA	TGTGCCAGCAGCTCCTATCGGCTAGCGGGGGCGCAGTATTTT	CASSSYRLAGAQYF
TRBV9	TRBJ1-1	TRBD1	NA	TGTGCCAGCAGCCCCCGACAGGGAGGGGAAACTGAAGCTTTCTTT	CASSPRQGGETEAFF
TRBV27	TRBJ1-1	NA	NA	TGTGCCAGCAGTTTCGGTGGGAACACTGAAGCTTTCTTT	CASSFGGNTEAFF
TRBV6-5	TRBJ2-7	NA	NA	TGTGCCAGCAGTTACGACGGGAACGCCTACGAGCAGTACTTC	CASSYDGNAYEQYF
TRBV19	TRBJ1-5	NA	NA	TGTGCCAGTAGTATGAGGCCTGGCTATAGCAATCAGCCCCAGCATTTT	CASSMRPGYSNQPQHF
TRBV28	TRBJ1-5	NA	NA	TGTGCCAGCAGTCGGACCGGTCTTAGCAATCAGCTCCAGCATTTT	CASSRTGLSNQLQHF
TRBV28	TRBJ1-1	NA	NA	TGTGCCACCAGGCCGGGGGGGACTCTCACTGAAGCTTTCTTT	CATRPGGTLTEAFF
TRBV6-6	TRBJ2-3	NA	NA	TGTGCCAGCAGCCCACGGCCCCTCACGGGAACAGATACGCAGTATTTT	CASSPRPLTGTDTQYF
TRBV4-1	TRBJ2-7	NA	NA	TGCGCCAGCAGCCAAGAGGACAGCTCCTACGAGCAGTACTTC	CASSQEDSSYEQYF
TRBV5-1	TRBJ2-2	TRBD2	NA	TGCGCCAGCAGTTATAGACTAGCGGGAGGGAACACCGGGGAGCTGTTTTTT	CASSYRLAGGNTGELFF
TRBV6-5	TRBJ2-7	TRBD1	NA	TGTGCCAGCAGTTACACTCGACAGGGTTTCCACGAGCAGTACTTC	CASSYTRQGFHEQYF
TRBV18	TRBJ1-2	NA	few	TGTGCCAGCTCACCACGGCACACTACTGACTATGGCTACACCTTC	CASSPRHTTDYGYTF
TRBV7-2	TRBJ2-3	TRBD2	NA	TGTGCCAGCAGCTTAGCGGGGCGGGAGACGCAGTATTTT	CASSLAGRETQYF
TRBV4-3	TRBJ1-1	NA	few	TGCGCCAGCAGCCAAGATCGTCCTACGGGAGGGAACACTGAAGCTTTCTTT	CASSQDRPTGGNTEAFF
TRBV6-1	TRBJ2-7	NA	NA	TGTGCCAGCAGTGAATCAACAGGGCTCCATGCGACGCAGTACTTC	CASSESTGLHATQYF
TRBV5-1	TRBJ2-2	NA	NA	TGCGCCAGCACTCCGGGCGGAGCCAACACCGGGGAGCTGTTTTTT	CASTPGGANTGELFF
TRBV28	TRBJ2-4	NA	NA	TGTGCCAGCAGTTTTAGGCAGGGAGTCGACATTCAGTACTTC	CASSFRQGVDIQYF
TRBV4-1	TRBJ1-3	NA	once	TGCGCCAGCAGCCAAGTCCCCTCAGGGGAGAGCTCTGGAAACACCATATATTTT	CASSQVPSGESSGNTIYF
TRBV30	TRBJ1-1	NA	medium-sized	TGTGCCTGGTGCCGGGACGGGGGCACTGAAGCTTTCTTT	CAWCRDGGTEAFF
TRBV7-9	TRBJ2-7	NA	NA	TGTGCCAGCAGCTCTAGGCCGTTCAGCGGACTATACTCCTACGAGCAGTACTTC	CASSSRPFSGLYSYEQYF